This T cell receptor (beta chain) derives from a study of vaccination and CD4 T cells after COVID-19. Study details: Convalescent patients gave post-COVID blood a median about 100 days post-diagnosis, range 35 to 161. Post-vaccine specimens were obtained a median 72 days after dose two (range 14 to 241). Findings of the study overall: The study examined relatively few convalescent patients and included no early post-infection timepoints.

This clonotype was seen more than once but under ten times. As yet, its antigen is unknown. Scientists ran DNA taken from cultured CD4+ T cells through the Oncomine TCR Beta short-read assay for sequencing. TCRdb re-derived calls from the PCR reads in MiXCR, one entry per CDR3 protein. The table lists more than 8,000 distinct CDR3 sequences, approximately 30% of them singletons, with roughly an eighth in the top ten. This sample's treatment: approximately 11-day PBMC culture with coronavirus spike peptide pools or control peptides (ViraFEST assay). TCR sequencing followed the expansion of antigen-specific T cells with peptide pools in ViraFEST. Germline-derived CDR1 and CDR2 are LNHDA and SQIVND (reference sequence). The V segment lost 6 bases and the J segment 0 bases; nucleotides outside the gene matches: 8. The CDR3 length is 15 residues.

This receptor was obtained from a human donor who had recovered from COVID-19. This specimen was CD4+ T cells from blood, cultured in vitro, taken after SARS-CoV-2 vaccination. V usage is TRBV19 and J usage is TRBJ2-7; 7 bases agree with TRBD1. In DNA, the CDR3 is TGTGCCAGTAGCGTTGGGACAGTCCCCTCCTACGAGCAGTACTTC. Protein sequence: CASSVGTVPSYEQYF.